This is a list of T cell receptor beta chains from one sample in a study of blood T cell repertoires in COVID-19. Clones were read by immunoSEQ multiplex PCR, and TCRdb kept only the in-frame ones, dropping some. The table shows around 300,000 clones, with about 83% occurring only once. Material: PBMCs or T cells enriched from blood (not recorded which). These receptors came from a woman in her thirties or forties who had recovered from COVID-19. Each CDR3 is given with its conserved first and last residue. The order of the fields is V gene, clone size, D gene, J gene, CDR3 protein, CDR3 DNA. A D gene is named only where the DNA matches it firmly. Clone sizes are given selectively: once, few, many, or a class where the clone is expanded.

v_gene: TRBV11-3
abundance: once
d_gene: TRBD1
j_gene: TRBJ1-1
CDR3aa: CASSLQGGTEAFF
CDR3nt: TGTGCCAGCAGCTTACAGGGGGGAACTGAAGCTTTCTTT

v_gene: TRBV7-3
abundance: .
d_gene: TRBD2
j_gene: TRBJ2-2
CDR3aa: CASSAGLARNTGELFF
CDR3nt: TGTGCCAGCAGCGCGGGACTAGCGAGAAACACCGGGGAGCTGTTTTTT

v_gene: TRBV24-1
abundance: .
d_gene: TRBD2
j_gene: TRBJ2-1
CDR3aa: CATSETPGLAGVFGNEQFF
CDR3nt: TGTGCCACCAGTGAGACCCCGGGACTAGCGGGAGTATTTGGCAATGAGCAGTTCTTC

v_gene: TRBV6-1
abundance: few
d_gene: TRBD2
j_gene: TRBJ2-7
CDR3aa: CASSDGAGGTYEQYF
CDR3nt: TGTGCCAGCAGTGATGGGGCGGGAGGCACCTACGAGCAGTACTTC

v_gene: TRBV5-1
abundance: .
d_gene: TRBD1
j_gene: TRBJ1-4
CDR3aa: CASRETGMEEKLFF
CDR3nt: TGCGCCAGCAGGGAGACAGGGATGGAGGAAAAACTGTTTTTT

v_gene: TRBV19
abundance: .
d_gene: .
j_gene: TRBJ2-3
CDR3aa: CASSAIQSTDTQYF
CDR3nt: TGTGCCAGTAGTGCCATACAAAGCACAGATACGCAGTATTTT

v_gene: TRBV5-1
abundance: .
d_gene: .
j_gene: TRBJ2-7
CDR3aa: CASSLFPGTYEQYF
CDR3nt: TGCGCCAGCAGCTTGTTCCCGGGGACCTACGAGCAGTACTTC

v_gene: TRBV28
abundance: once
d_gene: TRBD1
j_gene: TRBJ2-5
CDR3aa: CASSLSQGANQETQYF
CDR3nt: TGTGCCAGCAGTTTATCCCAGGGGGCGAACCAAGAGACCCAGTACTTC

v_gene: TRBV4-3
abundance: .
d_gene: .
j_gene: TRBJ1-5
CDR3aa: CASSQDKNQPQHF
CDR3nt: TGCGCCAGCAGCCAGGACAAGAATCAGCCCCAGCATTTT

v_gene: TRBV7-2
abundance: .
d_gene: TRBD2
j_gene: TRBJ2-7
CDR3aa: CASSLVASGGSYEQYF
CDR3nt: TGTGCCAGCAGCTTAGTGGCTAGCGGGGGAAGTTACGAGCAGTACTTC

v_gene: TRBV11-2
abundance: .
d_gene: .
j_gene: TRBJ2-7
CDR3aa: CASSLGVSPYEQYF
CDR3nt: TGTGCCAGCAGCTTAGGGGTTAGCCCCTACGAGCAGTACTTC

v_gene: TRBV7-9
abundance: once
d_gene: TRBD2
j_gene: TRBJ2-3
CDR3aa: CASSPLAGGPGDTQYF
CDR3nt: TGTGCCAGCAGCCCCCTAGCGGGAGGGCCAGGAGATACGCAGTATTTT

v_gene: TRBV24-1
abundance: .
d_gene: TRBD1
j_gene: TRBJ1-2
CDR3aa: CATSEGGSGYTF
CDR3nt: TGTGCCACCAGTGAAGGGGGCAGCGGCTACACCTTC

v_gene: TRBV5-1
abundance: .
d_gene: TRBD2
j_gene: TRBJ2-1
CDR3aa: CASSLGAGRSNEQFF
CDR3nt: TGCGCCAGCAGCTTGGGAGCGGGAAGAAGCAATGAGCAGTTCTTC

v_gene: TRBV25-1
abundance: .
d_gene: TRBD2
j_gene: TRBJ2-1
CDR3aa: CASSELTSGFKGDEQFF
CDR3nt: TGTGCCAGCAGTGAACTTACTAGCGGATTTAAAGGGGATGAGCAGTTCTTC

v_gene: TRBV15
abundance: .
d_gene: .
j_gene: TRBJ1-6
CDR3aa: CATSTGLDNSPLHF
CDR3nt: TGTGCCACCAGCACCGGACTGGATAATTCACCCCTCCACTTT

v_gene: TRBV19
abundance: once
d_gene: .
j_gene: TRBJ2-3
CDR3aa: CASSIGSDYTDTQYF
CDR3nt: TGTGCCAGTAGTATTGGTAGCGATTACACAGATACGCAGTATTTT

v_gene: TRBV19
abundance: few
d_gene: TRBD1
j_gene: TRBJ2-7
CDR3aa: CASSIVPGQATYEQYF
CDR3nt: TGTGCCAGTAGTATAGTTCCGGGACAGGCTACCTACGAGCAGTACTTC

v_gene: TRBV27
abundance: .
d_gene: .
j_gene: TRBJ1-1
CDR3aa: CASSFTANTEAFF
CDR3nt: TGTGCCAGCTCGTTCACAGCGAACACTGAAGCTTTCTTT

v_gene: TRBV20-1
abundance: .
d_gene: TRBD2
j_gene: TRBJ2-3
CDR3aa: CSASYREGLRRTDTQYF
CDR3nt: TGCAGTGCTAGTTATCGGGAGGGCCTTAGGCGCACAGATACGCAGTATTTT

v_gene: TRBV28
abundance: .
d_gene: .
j_gene: TRBJ1-2
CDR3aa: CASSPATPDNYRENYGYTF
CDR3nt: TGTGCCAGCAGTCCAGCTACCCCCGATAATTACAGGGAGAACTATGGCTACACCTTC

v_gene: TRBV19
abundance: once
d_gene: TRBD2
j_gene: TRBJ2-2
CDR3aa: CASGKTSGRFGELFF
CDR3nt: TGTGCCAGTGGAAAAACTAGCGGGAGGTTCGGGGAGCTGTTTTTT

v_gene: TRBV6-5
abundance: .
d_gene: .
j_gene: TRBJ1-1
CDR3aa: CASSYGRGTEAFF
CDR3nt: TGTGCCAGCAGTTACGGGCGGGGCACTGAAGCTTTCTTT

v_gene: TRBV19
abundance: .
d_gene: TRBD2
j_gene: TRBJ2-7
CDR3aa: CASSISTSGAYEQYF
CDR3nt: TGTGCCAGTAGTATCTCGACTAGCGGGGCTTACGAGCAGTACTTC

v_gene: TRBV28
abundance: .
d_gene: .
j_gene: TRBJ1-3
CDR3aa: CASSSPGTGNTIYF
CDR3nt: TGTGCCAGCAGCTCCCCGGGGACTGGAAACACCATATATTTT

v_gene: TRBV7-3
abundance: once
d_gene: TRBD2
j_gene: TRBJ2-1
CDR3aa: CASSLAGDYNEQFF
CDR3nt: TGTGCCAGCAGCTTAGCGGGGGACTACAATGAGCAGTTCTTC

v_gene: TRBV24-1
abundance: .
d_gene: TRBD1
j_gene: TRBJ1-5
CDR3aa: CATSGTGGNQPQHF
CDR3nt: TGTGCCACCAGTGGTACAGGGGGCAACCAGCCCCAGCATTTT

v_gene: TRBV18
abundance: .
d_gene: .
j_gene: TRBJ2-1
CDR3aa: CASRLGSKYNEQFF
CDR3nt: TGTGCCAGCCGGCTAGGGAGTAAGTACAATGAGCAGTTCTTC

v_gene: TRBV29-1
abundance: .
d_gene: .
j_gene: TRBJ2-5
CDR3aa: CSYAGTQPETQYF
CDR3nt: TGCAGCTACGCGGGGACCCAACCAGAGACCCAGTACTTC

v_gene: TRBV7-2
abundance: .
d_gene: .
j_gene: TRBJ2-6
CDR3aa: CASSLYRATGGANVLTF
CDR3nt: TGTGCCAGCAGCTTATACAGGGCGACTGGTGGGGCCAACGTCCTGACTTTC

v_gene: TRBV7-3
abundance: .
d_gene: TRBD1
j_gene: TRBJ1-1
CDR3aa: CASSRDSQNTEAFF
CDR3nt: TGTGCCAGCAGCCGGGACAGCCAGAACACTGAAGCTTTCTTT

v_gene: TRBV19
abundance: .
d_gene: TRBD1
j_gene: TRBJ2-5
CDR3aa: CASNTGGEETQYF
CDR3nt: TGTGCCAGTAATACAGGGGGCGAGGAGACCCAGTACTTC

v_gene: TRBV2
abundance: .
d_gene: TRBD2
j_gene: TRBJ2-7
CDR3aa: CASTSGSPPYEQYF
CDR3nt: TGTGCCAGCACTAGCGGGAGTCCCCCCTACGAGCAGTACTTC

v_gene: TRBV5-4
abundance: .
d_gene: TRBD2
j_gene: TRBJ2-7
CDR3aa: CASSHGGEGSYEQYF
CDR3nt: TGTGCCAGCAGCCACGGGGGGGAGGGTAGCTACGAGCAGTACTTC

v_gene: TRBV4-2
abundance: .
d_gene: TRBD1
j_gene: TRBJ1-1
CDR3aa: CASSQTGTGGPNTEAFF
CDR3nt: TGTGCCAGCAGCCAAACCGGGACAGGGGGCCCGAACACTGAAGCTTTCTTT

v_gene: TRBV13
abundance: .
d_gene: TRBD2
j_gene: TRBJ2-5
CDR3aa: CASSPSWREAGRETQYF
CDR3nt: TGTGCCAGCAGCCCCTCTTGGCGGGAGGCCGGGAGGGAGACCCAGTACTTC

v_gene: TRBV5-1
abundance: .
d_gene: TRBD2
j_gene: TRBJ2-1
CDR3aa: CASSLTLAEQFF
CDR3nt: TGCGCCAGCAGCTTGACACTAGCGGAGCAGTTCTTC

v_gene: TRBV11-2
abundance: .
d_gene: .
j_gene: TRBJ2-1
CDR3aa: CASSLPGYNEQFF
CDR3nt: TGTGCCAGCAGCTTACCAGGCTACAATGAGCAGTTCTTC

v_gene: TRBV6-5
abundance: .
d_gene: .
j_gene: TRBJ1-1
CDR3aa: CASSYLAGATEAFF
CDR3nt: TGTGCCAGCAGTTACCTAGCAGGGGCCACTGAAGCTTTCTTT

v_gene: TRBV3-1/TRBV3-2
abundance: .
d_gene: .
j_gene: TRBJ2-2
CDR3aa: CASSQVRTGELFF
CDR3nt: TGTGCCAGCAGCCAAGTGAGAACCGGGGAGCTGTTTTTT

v_gene: TRBV5-5
abundance: .
d_gene: TRBD1
j_gene: TRBJ1-5
CDR3aa: CASSFGTGSKPQHF
CDR3nt: TGTGCCAGCAGCTTTGGGACAGGTAGTAAGCCCCAGCATTTT

v_gene: TRBV2
abundance: .
d_gene: TRBD2
j_gene: TRBJ2-7
CDR3aa: CASRTQRDSYEQYF
CDR3nt: TGTGCCAGCAGGACCCAGCGGGACTCCTACGAGCAGTACTTC

v_gene: TRBV6-5
abundance: once
d_gene: .
j_gene: TRBJ2-7
CDR3aa: CASRSVPYEQYF
CDR3nt: TGTGCCAGCAGGAGCGTGCCCTACGAGCAGTACTTC

v_gene: TRBV6-2/TRBV6-3
abundance: .
d_gene: .
j_gene: TRBJ2-5
CDR3aa: CASSSDPVGGTQYF
CDR3nt: TGTGCCAGCAGCTCGGACCCGGTAGGGGGGACCCAGTACTTC

v_gene: TRBV28
abundance: once
d_gene: .
j_gene: TRBJ1-2
CDR3aa: CASSLGGEDRNYGYTF
CDR3nt: TGTGCCTCCTCCCTGGGGGGGGAAGACCGTAACTATGGCTACACCTTC

v_gene: TRBV24-1
abundance: .
d_gene: TRBD2
j_gene: TRBJ2-1
CDR3aa: CATSDSSGPNEQFF
CDR3nt: TGTGCCACCAGTGATTCTAGCGGACCCAATGAGCAGTTCTTC

v_gene: TRBV6-2/TRBV6-3
abundance: .
d_gene: .
j_gene: TRBJ1-2
CDR3aa: CASSYGDTPHGYTF
CDR3nt: TGTGCCAGCAGTTACGGCGACACTCCACACGGCTACACCTTC

v_gene: TRBV5-1
abundance: .
d_gene: .
j_gene: TRBJ2-5
CDR3aa: CASSLGLGETQYF
CDR3nt: TGCGCCAGCAGCTTGGGACTAGGAGAGACCCAGTACTTC

v_gene: TRBV5-6
abundance: .
d_gene: .
j_gene: TRBJ2-7
CDR3aa: CASSTPDRPYEQYF
CDR3nt: TGTGCCAGCAGCACCCCTGACAGACCCTACGAGCAGTACTTC

v_gene: TRBV6-5
abundance: few
d_gene: .
j_gene: TRBJ2-2
CDR3aa: CASSRDRNTGELFF
CDR3nt: TGTGCCAGCAGCCGTGACAGGAACACCGGGGAGCTGTTTTTT

v_gene: TRBV15
abundance: .
d_gene: .
j_gene: TRBJ2-5
CDR3aa: CATGGRPQETQYF
CDR3nt: TGTGCCACCGGAGGCAGGCCGCAAGAGACCCAGTACTTC

v_gene: TRBV28
abundance: .
d_gene: .
j_gene: TRBJ2-7
CDR3aa: CASSFGGVTYEQYF
CDR3nt: TGTGCCAGCAGTTTCGGAGGGGTAACCTACGAGCAGTACTTC

v_gene: TRBV7-3
abundance: .
d_gene: TRBD2
j_gene: TRBJ2-1
CDR3aa: CASSLTSGRAYNEQFF
CDR3nt: TGTGCCAGCAGCTTAACAAGCGGGAGGGCCTACAATGAGCAGTTCTTC

v_gene: TRBV16
abundance: few
d_gene: TRBD1
j_gene: TRBJ1-5
CDR3aa: CASSWTGGNQPQHF
CDR3nt: TGTGCCAGCAGCTGGACAGGTGGGAATCAGCCCCAGCATTTT

v_gene: TRBV28
abundance: .
d_gene: TRBD1
j_gene: TRBJ1-3
CDR3aa: CASSSTGAGGNTIYF
CDR3nt: TGTGCCAGCAGTTCGACAGGGGCGGGAGGAAACACCATATATTTT

v_gene: TRBV27
abundance: .
d_gene: .
j_gene: TRBJ2-1
CDR3aa: CASSLFGGGVKFF
CDR3nt: TGTGCCAGCAGTTTATTCGGGGGAGGAGTGAAGTTCTTC

v_gene: TRBV6-2/TRBV6-3
abundance: .
d_gene: TRBD1
j_gene: TRBJ2-7
CDR3aa: CASSAPGQGRYEQYF
CDR3nt: TGTGCCAGCAGTGCCCCGGGACAGGGTCGGTACGAGCAGTACTTC